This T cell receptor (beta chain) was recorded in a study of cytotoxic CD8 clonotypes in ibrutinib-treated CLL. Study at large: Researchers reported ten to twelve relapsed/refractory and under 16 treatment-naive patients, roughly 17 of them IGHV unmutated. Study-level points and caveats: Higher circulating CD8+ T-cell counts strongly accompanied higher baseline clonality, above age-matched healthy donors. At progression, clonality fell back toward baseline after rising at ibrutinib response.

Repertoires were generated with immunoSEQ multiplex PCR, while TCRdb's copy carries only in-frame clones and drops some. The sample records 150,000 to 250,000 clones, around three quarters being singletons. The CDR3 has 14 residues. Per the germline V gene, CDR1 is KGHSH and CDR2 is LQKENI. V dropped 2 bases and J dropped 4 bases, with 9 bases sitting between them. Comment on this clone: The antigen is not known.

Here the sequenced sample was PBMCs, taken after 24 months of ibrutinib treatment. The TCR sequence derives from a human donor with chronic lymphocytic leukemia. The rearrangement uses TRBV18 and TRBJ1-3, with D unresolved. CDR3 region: CASSPWGHGNTIYF. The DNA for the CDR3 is TGTGCCAGCTCACCATGGGGTCACGGAAACACCATATATTTT.